A selection of T cell receptor beta chains follows, all from one sample in a study of T cells in Graves' hyperthyroidism and ophthalmopathy. TCRdb re-analysed the multiplex PCR reads in MiXCR, keeping a single row per CDR3 protein. The repertoire holds roughly 350,000 distinct CDR3 sequences, with around 15% as singletons. Sequencing input: blood. These receptors all stem from a woman between 35 and 50 years old with Graves' ophthalmopathy. Both conserved end residues are part of each CDR3. The D gene is left open where the match is weak. Rows give clone size only sometimes, using once, few, many, or a class for an expanded clone.

TRBV28	NA	NA	TRBJ1-6	TGTGCCAGCAGTTTATATGGGATAGGGTACCCAAATTCACCCCTCCACTTT	CASSLYGIGYPNSPLHF
TRBV15	NA	NA	TRBJ2-2	TGTGCCACCAGTGCCGGGGGCACCGGGGAGCTGTTTTTT	CATSAGGTGELFF
TRBV12-3/TRBV12-4	TRBD2	many	TRBJ2-1	TGTGCCAGCAGCCTAGGGTCCCTAGCGGGGGGGCGCCATGAGCAGTTCTTC	CASSLGSLAGGRHEQFF
TRBV19	NA	few	TRBJ1-1	TGTGCCAGTAGTATACCCCAGGGTTGGGGGACTGAAGCTTTCTTT	CASSIPQGWGTEAFF
TRBV25-1	TRBD1	NA	TRBJ1-6	TGTGCCAGCAGTGAATCGGGACAGGGGCGTGATTCACCCCTCCACTTT	CASSESGQGRDSPLHF
TRBV12-3/TRBV12-4	NA	many	TRBJ1-5	TGTGCCAGCAGTTCCCGCAATCAGCCCCAGCATTTT	CASSSRNQPQHF
TRBV6-2/TRBV6-3	NA	many	TRBJ2-5	TGTGCCAGCACTATGGAGGGTTCTGTACCGCTACTATGGACCCAGTACTTC	CASTMEGSVPLLWTQYF
TRBV13	NA	few	TRBJ2-2	TGTGCCAGCAGCTTTCGGACTGTGACTTTCACCGGGGAGCTGTTTTTT	CASSFRTVTFTGELFF
TRBV5-6	NA	many	TRBJ2-1	TGTGCCAGCAGCTTGAAGCGGCGGAATGAGCAGTTCTTC	CASSLKRRNEQFF
TRBV20-1	TRBD1	many	TRBJ1-2	TGCAGTGCTCGTCGGACAGGGGACTATGGCTACACCTTC	CSARRTGDYGYTF
TRBV20-1	NA	many	TRBJ2-7	TGCAGTGCTCTACGGGGCCGCAGGAGCTACGAGCAGTACTTC	CSALRGRRSYEQYF
TRBV9	NA	few	TRBJ2-5	TGTGCCAGCAGCGCATTCCGGGATCCTCGGGGCGAGACCCAGTACTTC	CASSAFRDPRGETQYF
TRBV19	NA	few	TRBJ1-6	TGTGCCAGTAGTTACGACACTAATAATTCACCCCTCCACTTT	CASSYDTNNSPLHF
TRBV3-1	NA	many	TRBJ2-5	TGTGCCAGCAGCGGATTCGAGACCCAGTACTTC	CASSGFETQYF
TRBV27	NA	many	TRBJ2-1	TGTGCCAGCAGTTTATCGTGGGGCACTGAGCAGTTCTTC	CASSLSWGTEQFF
TRBV6-1	NA	many	TRBJ1-1	TGTGCCAGTTCGTCGTCAGCTGAAGCTTTCTTT	CASSSSAEAFF
TRBV20-1	NA	few	TRBJ1-2	TGCAGTGCAACCAAGGACGGGTCTAACTATGGCTACACCTTC	CSATKDGSNYGYTF
TRBV2	TRBD2	many	TRBJ2-7	TGTGCCAGCAGTGACCTTCCGGGACTAGCGGACGAGCAGCACTTC	CASSDLPGLADEQHF
TRBV3-1	NA	many	TRBJ2-3	TGTGCCAGCAGCCAAGACTTTCGGAGCACAGATACGCAGTATTTT	CASSQDFRSTDTQYF
TRBV28	TRBD2	many	TRBJ2-2	TGTGCCAGCAGCCATGGACTAGCGGGAGGGCCAAACACCGGGGAGCTGTTTTTT	CASSHGLAGGPNTGELFF
TRBV3-1	NA	NA	TRBJ2-5	TGTGCCAGCAGCCAAGAGACGTTTTTTGAGACCCAGTACTTC	CASSQETFFETQYF
TRBV7-2	NA	many	TRBJ1-5	TGTGCCAGCAGCTTAGCGAGTCGTAATCAGCCCCAGCATTTT	CASSLASRNQPQHF
TRBV28	NA	many	TRBJ2-1	TGTGCCAGCAGTCCAACCGGAGGGGGCTCCTACAATGAGCAGTTCTTC	CASSPTGGGSYNEQFF
TRBV20-1	NA	many	TRBJ1-1	TGCAGTGCTAGAGATACCCGGGCGGGAGGGACTGAAGCTTTCTTT	CSARDTRAGGTEAFF
TRBV19	TRBD1	NA	TRBJ2-1	TGTGCCAGTAGTGCCGGACAGGGACGCCCCTCTAACAATGAGCAGTTCTTC	CASSAGQGRPSNNEQFF
TRBV20-1	NA	few	TRBJ1-4	TGCAGTGCTCGGGGTAAAGGTGAAAAACTGTTTTTT	CSARGKGEKLFF
TRBV28	TRBD1	many	TRBJ1-1	TGTGCCAGCAGGAGGGACAGGGCTGGTGAAGCTTTCTTT	CASRRDRAGEAFF
TRBV7-8	NA	many	TRBJ1-1	TGTGCCAGCAGCTTAGTTGCGGGAGGAGTCACTGAAGCTTTCTTT	CASSLVAGGVTEAFF
TRBV10-3	NA	many	TRBJ2-4	TGTGCCATCAGTGGGGACACAGTAGCCAAAAACATTCAGTACTTC	CAISGDTVAKNIQYF
TRBV2	TRBD1	many	TRBJ2-1	TGTGCCAGCAGCCGGGACAGGGCCTACAATGAGCAGTTCTTC	CASSRDRAYNEQFF
TRBV19	NA	many	TRBJ2-1	TGTGCCAGTAGGGCTTCGGGACACCGCTCCTACAATGAGCAGTTCTTC	CASRASGHRSYNEQFF
TRBV18	TRBD1	NA	TRBJ1-5	TGTGCCAGCTCACGACAGGGGCAGAATCAGCCCCAGCATTTT	CASSRQGQNQPQHF
TRBV7-8	TRBD1	NA	TRBJ1-5	TGTGCCAGCAGCCCGAACAGGGGACAGCAGCCCCAGCATTTT	CASSPNRGQQPQHF
TRBV19	NA	few	TRBJ1-5	TGTGCCAGTAACCAGGGTTGGCAGCCCCAGCATTTT	CASNQGWQPQHF
TRBV11-2	NA	many	TRBJ1-1	TGTGCCAGCAGCTTAACAGAGTATCGTCCTCAAGCTTTCTTT	CASSLTEYRPQAFF
TRBV29-1	NA	few	TRBJ2-1	TGCAGCGTTTTTAAGAATGAGCAGTTCTTC	CSVFKNEQFF
TRBV7-2	TRBD1	NA	TRBJ1-1	TGTGCCAGCAGCCTCAACAGGGGAAAAAGGACTGAAGCTTTCTTT	CASSLNRGKRTEAFF
TRBV3-1	TRBD2	NA	TRBJ2-1	TGTGCCAGCAGCCAAGTGGGGGTAGCGGGAGGGCCCACCAATGAGCAGTTCTTC	CASSQVGVAGGPTNEQFF
TRBV20-1	TRBD2	NA	TRBJ2-4	TGCAGTGCTAGTGGGGGACTAGCTCGTTTAAAAAACATTCAGTACTTC	CSASGGLARLKNIQYF
TRBV5-4	NA	NA	TRBJ1-1	TGTGCCAGCAGCTTGGACCCAAGAAGGGACGCTTTCTTT	CASSLDPRRDAFF
TRBV11-2	NA	NA	TRBJ1-5	TGTGCCAGCAGCTTAGGTCCCGACAATCGTCAGCCCCAGCATTTT	CASSLGPDNRQPQHF
TRBV15	NA	many	TRBJ2-7	TGTGCCACCAGCTTCAGGATGTCTCCTGCGGGCGAGCAGTACTTC	CATSFRMSPAGEQYF
TRBV5-4	NA	few	TRBJ1-1	TGTGCCAGCAGCTTGTGGTCCAAACGGGAAAGCTCGTCTGAAGCTTTCTTT	CASSLWSKRESSSEAFF
TRBV11-2	TRBD1	many	TRBJ2-1	TGTGCCAGCAGCCAGGGACAGAGCTCCTACAATGAGCAGTTCTTC	CASSQGQSSYNEQFF
TRBV6-2/TRBV6-3	TRBD2	NA	TRBJ2-7	TGTGCCAGCGGCGGGGGGTCTTCCTACGAGCAGTACTTC	CASGGGSSYEQYF
TRBV6-1	TRBD1	many	TRBJ1-6	TGTGCCAGCAGTGAAGCAGCCTGGGCAGGGGGTGGATCACCCCTCCACTTT	CASSEAAWAGGGSPLHF
TRBV29-1	NA	many	TRBJ2-4	TGCAGCGTTGAAGATGGGCAGAAAAACATTCAGTACTTC	CSVEDGQKNIQYF
TRBV15	NA	many	TRBJ2-5	TGTGCCACCAGCAGAGGAACACAAGAGACCCAGTACTTC	CATSRGTQETQYF
TRBV27	NA	many	TRBJ1-6	TGTGCCAGCAGTTTACCCCTACCCTCACCCCTCCACTTT	CASSLPLPSPLHF
TRBV7-9	TRBD2	many	TRBJ2-5	TGTGCCAGCAGCTTAGTGTTACTAGCGATTCAAGAGACCCAGTACTTC	CASSLVLLAIQETQYF
TRBV7-2	TRBD2	many	TRBJ2-7	TGTGCCAGCAGCCCCAACCTAGCGGGATTCTCCTACGAGCAGTACTTC	CASSPNLAGFSYEQYF
TRBV19	NA	few	TRBJ2-4	TGTGCCAGTAGTATTGAGGGGGTAGGAAACATTCAGTACTTC	CASSIEGVGNIQYF
TRBV12-3/TRBV12-4	TRBD1	many	TRBJ2-1	TGTGCCAGCAGATCGGGACAGACCACCTACAATGAGCAGTTCTTC	CASRSGQTTYNEQFF
TRBV20-1	TRBD1	many	TRBJ1-5	TGCAGTGCCTACCGGACAGGGAATAGCAATCAGCCCCAGCATTTT	CSAYRTGNSNQPQHF
TRBV14	NA	many	TRBJ2-7	TGTGCCAGCAGCCAAGGGACAGCGCAGTACTTC	CASSQGTAQYF
TRBV3-1	NA	many	TRBJ1-2	TGTGCCAGCAGCCACTTCGGGGGTGCTAACTATGGCTACACCTTC	CASSHFGGANYGYTF
TRBV5-1	NA	many	TRBJ1-4	TGCGCCAGCAGCTTGGGGGTACAGAGTAATGAAAAACTGTTTTTT	CASSLGVQSNEKLFF
TRBV19	NA	many	TRBJ2-2	TGTGCCAGTAGTATAGAGACAGTAAGCACCGGGGAGCTGTTTTTT	CASSIETVSTGELFF
TRBV20-1	TRBD2	many	TRBJ2-7	TGCAGTGCTATGGATCCGGGACTAGGGGCCTACGAGCAGTACTTC	CSAMDPGLGAYEQYF